This is a list of T cell receptor beta chains from one sample in a study of OX40 agonist ivuxolimab in advanced cancers. Profiling relied on immunoSEQ multiplex PCR, and the TCRdb table lists in-frame clones only, not all of them. The table shows 70,000 or so clones, with around 83% occurring only once. Here the sequenced sample was CD4+ or CD8+ T cells sorted from blood, taken in a trial of the OX40 agonist ivuxolimab. The origin of the receptors is an adult with an advanced solid tumor such as melanoma, head and neck, liver or kidney cancer. CDR3s include the opening cysteine and the closing phenylalanine or tryptophan. Each record gives: J gene, V gene, clone size, D gene, CDR3 protein, CDR3 DNA. A D gene is named only where the DNA matches it firmly. Clone size is shown for a subset of rows, as once, few, many or a class of expanded clone.

J gene: TRBJ1-4
V gene: TRBV29-1
clone size: once
D gene: TRBD1
CDR3 protein: CSVFQTGGGEKLFF
CDR3 DNA: TGCAGCGTCTTTCAGACAGGGGGGGGTGAAAAACTGTTTTTT

J gene: TRBJ1-1
V gene: TRBV27
clone size: few
D gene: .
CDR3 protein: CASSRDWTEAFF
CDR3 DNA: TGTGCCAGCAGTCGGGATTGGACTGAAGCTTTCTTT

J gene: TRBJ2-6
V gene: TRBV27
clone size: few
D gene: .
CDR3 protein: CASSFQGGAGANVLTF
CDR3 DNA: TGTGCCAGCAGTTTCCAGGGCGGGGCTGGGGCCAACGTCCTGACTTTC

J gene: TRBJ2-1
V gene: TRBV5-1
clone size: .
D gene: TRBD2
CDR3 protein: CASSLGLAGGEQFF
CDR3 DNA: TGCGCCAGCAGCTTAGGACTAGCGGGAGGTGAGCAGTTCTTC

J gene: TRBJ2-2
V gene: TRBV2
clone size: once
D gene: TRBD2
CDR3 protein: CASSRTSGRTGELFF
CDR3 DNA: TGTGCCAGCAGTAGGACTAGCGGGAGAACCGGGGAGCTGTTTTTT

J gene: TRBJ1-5
V gene: TRBV9
clone size: .
D gene: .
CDR3 protein: CASSVEGSNQPQHF
CDR3 DNA: TGTGCCAGCAGCGTAGAAGGTAGCAATCAGCCCCAGCATTTT

J gene: TRBJ1-1
V gene: TRBV18
clone size: .
D gene: .
CDR3 protein: CASSPVGTEAFF
CDR3 DNA: TGTGCCAGCTCACCAGTGGGCACTGAAGCTTTCTTT

J gene: TRBJ2-1
V gene: TRBV30
clone size: .
D gene: TRBD1
CDR3 protein: CACGTGAPNEQFF
CDR3 DNA: TGTGCCTGTGGGACAGGGGCCCCCAATGAGCAGTTCTTC

J gene: TRBJ2-1
V gene: TRBV4-1
clone size: .
D gene: .
CDR3 protein: CASSQDLPRQGLRTEQFF
CDR3 DNA: TGCGCCAGCAGCCAGGATCTACCGAGGCAGGGGCTCAGGACTGAGCAGTTCTTC

J gene: TRBJ2-7
V gene: TRBV28
clone size: once
D gene: TRBD1
CDR3 protein: CATLTGERYEQYF
CDR3 DNA: TGTGCCACTTTGACAGGGGAAAGGTACGAGCAGTACTTC

J gene: TRBJ2-1
V gene: TRBV29-1
clone size: .
D gene: .
CDR3 protein: CSLKQSGVRDNEQFF
CDR3 DNA: TGCAGCCTAAAACAATCCGGGGTGAGGGACAATGAGCAGTTCTTC

J gene: TRBJ2-2
V gene: TRBV7-3
clone size: .
D gene: .
CDR3 protein: CASSLNGRGLTGELFF
CDR3 DNA: TGTGCCAGCAGCTTAAACGGGAGGGGGCTCACCGGGGAGCTGTTTTTT

J gene: TRBJ2-1
V gene: TRBV13
clone size: .
D gene: TRBD2
CDR3 protein: CASSRLQLAGVYNEQFF
CDR3 DNA: TGTGCCAGCAGCCGACTCCAACTAGCGGGAGTCTACAATGAGCAGTTCTTC

J gene: TRBJ2-2
V gene: TRBV7-3
clone size: .
D gene: TRBD1
CDR3 protein: CASSSHRDRGTGELFF
CDR3 DNA: TGTGCCAGCAGCTCTCACCGGGACAGGGGCACCGGGGAGCTGTTTTTT

J gene: TRBJ1-6
V gene: TRBV27
clone size: .
D gene: TRBD1
CDR3 protein: CASRGDRWGSPLHF
CDR3 DNA: TGTGCCAGCAGGGGGGACAGATGGGGCTCACCCCTCCACTTT

J gene: TRBJ2-3
V gene: TRBV2
clone size: .
D gene: .
CDR3 protein: CASRRRSGTDTQYF
CDR3 DNA: TGTGCCAGCAGAAGGAGGTCGGGCACAGATACGCAGTATTTT

J gene: TRBJ2-7
V gene: TRBV10-3
clone size: once
D gene: TRBD2
CDR3 protein: CAISGLAGVHSYEQYF
CDR3 DNA: TGTGCCATCAGTGGGCTAGCGGGAGTCCACTCCTACGAGCAGTACTTC

J gene: TRBJ2-7
V gene: TRBV27
clone size: .
D gene: TRBD1
CDR3 protein: CASSSPGQGWGEQYF
CDR3 DNA: TGTGCCAGCAGTTCCCCGGGACAGGGCTGGGGCGAGCAGTACTTC

J gene: TRBJ1-4
V gene: TRBV5-1
clone size: .
D gene: TRBD1
CDR3 protein: CASSLGQGNEKLFF
CDR3 DNA: TGCGCCAGCAGCCTGGGACAGGGTAATGAAAAACTGTTTTTT

J gene: TRBJ2-7
V gene: TRBV11-2
clone size: .
D gene: .
CDR3 protein: CASSPLRTPGYEQYF
CDR3 DNA: TGTGCCAGCAGCCCCCTGCGGACTCCCGGATACGAGCAGTACTTC

J gene: TRBJ1-1
V gene: TRBV5-5
clone size: .
D gene: TRBD1
CDR3 protein: CASSLRGGVPTEAFF
CDR3 DNA: TGTGCCAGCAGCTTGAGAGGGGGCGTTCCCACTGAAGCTTTCTTT

J gene: TRBJ2-3
V gene: TRBV6-5
clone size: .
D gene: .
CDR3 protein: CASTKPNSYTQYF
CDR3 DNA: TGTGCCAGCACTAAACCCAATAGTTATACGCAGTATTTT

J gene: TRBJ1-1
V gene: TRBV28
clone size: .
D gene: TRBD1
CDR3 protein: CASSSPGTGARTEAFF
CDR3 DNA: TGTGCCAGCAGCAGTCCCGGGACAGGAGCGAGGACTGAAGCTTTCTTT

J gene: TRBJ2-1
V gene: TRBV10-1
clone size: once
D gene: .
CDR3 protein: CASSGGPSYNEQFF
CDR3 DNA: TGCGCCAGCAGTGGAGGGCCGTCCTACAATGAGCAGTTCTTC

J gene: TRBJ1-2
V gene: TRBV29-1
clone size: few
D gene: .
CDR3 protein: CSLWTSNYGYTF
CDR3 DNA: TGCAGCTTATGGACTTCTAACTATGGCTACACCTTC

J gene: TRBJ2-1
V gene: TRBV5-1
clone size: .
D gene: TRBD1
CDR3 protein: CASRRDRGSIIGQFF
CDR3 DNA: TGCGCCAGCAGACGTGACAGGGGCTCTATCATCGGGCAGTTCTTC

J gene: TRBJ1-3
V gene: TRBV6-6
clone size: .
D gene: .
CDR3 protein: CASRDGGSTIYF
CDR3 DNA: TGTGCCAGCAGGGACGGTGGAAGCACCATATATTTT

J gene: TRBJ2-5
V gene: TRBV7-3
clone size: once
D gene: .
CDR3 protein: CASSLLARETQYF
CDR3 DNA: TGTGCCAGCAGCTTATTAGCGCGAGAGACCCAGTACTTC

J gene: TRBJ1-1
V gene: TRBV7-8
clone size: .
D gene: TRBD1
CDR3 protein: CASSFEGANSEAFF
CDR3 DNA: TGTGCCAGCAGCTTCGAGGGGGCGAATTCTGAAGCTTTCTTT